The T cell receptor (beta chain) described here comes from a study of regulatory T cells in long-lasting Graves disease. Study conclusions and caveats: Persistent disease preferred TRBV28, TRBJ1-2 and TRBJ2-5; new disease, TRBV20-1 and TRBJ2-1. New patients shared fewer than 1,000 public clonotypes, and persistent patients shared more, with fewer than 3,500.

Unmatched junction bases numbered 1, after V lost 0 bases and J lost 2 bases. Germline CDR1 is MNHEY and CDR2 is SVGEGT. The CDR3 spans 14 residues. Time point of the sample: newly diagnosed GD, antithyroid drugs for less than 3 months. After RNA was extracted from PBMCs, the TCR library was made from it. An approximately 10-milliliter sample of peripheral blood was drawn into EDTA tubes. CDR3-region Arm-PCR and iRepertoire HTBI primers produced the TCR beta libraries. TCRdb re-called the multiplex PCR reads with MiXCR, one entry per CDR3 protein. The sample has 320,000 or so distinct CDR3 sequences, approximately 20% seen once; the top ten hold roughly 40%. This clonotype came up a few times. No antigen is known for it.

This chain joins TRBV6-2 or TRBV6-3 and TRBJ2-7; 7 positions match TRBD1. The source material was peripheral blood mononuclear cells (PBMCs), sampled at new diagnosis, from a patient treated with antithyroid drugs. This sequence was found in a female donor with Graves disease. This CDR3 is CASSYSTGTYEQYF. CDR3 coding DNA: TGTGCCAGCAGTTACTCGACAGGGACCTACGAGCAGTACTTC.